The 17 T cell receptor beta chains given below trace back to one sample, sequenced in a study of relationships among human T cell subsets. The T cell receptor alpha and beta CDR3 regions were amplified from mRNA by semiquantitative ARM-PCR. Tagged nested gene-specific primers were used first, then communal superprimers amplified exponentially. TCRdb analysed the multiplex PCR reads with MiXCR anew, one entry per CDR3 protein. The data hold some 13,000 distinct CDR3 sequences, with roughly two thirds observed a single time. After CD25, CD56 and CD294 bead selections, the flow-through was collected as Th1 cells. Sample: CD4+ Th1 cells sorted from blood. The receptors shown here come from a man aged 40-55 years in good health.

The J gene is TRBJ2-3, the V gene TRBV24-1; D call uncertain. This CDR3 spans 14 amino acids. Germline CDR1 KGHDR, CDR2 SFDVKD. V was pared by 4 bases and J by 4 bases, with 11 bases between. CDR3 DNA: TGTGCCACCAGTGACTCCACAGCGTCAGATACGCAGTATTTT. This translates into CATSDSTASDTQYF.

This clonotype came up a few times. The J gene is TRBJ2-3, the V gene TRBV11-2; a weak D match, TRBD1 (6 bases). In germline, CDR1 is SGHAT, CDR2 FQNNGV. The ends were cut back, 2 bases at V and 1 base at J, with 16 bases in the middle. The CDR3 loop spans 17 amino acids. CDR3 sequence (DNA): TGTGCCAGCAGCTTATCCACAGGGCGATCACGCACAGATACGCAGTATTTT. This encodes CASSLSTGRSRTDTQYF.

V and J are TRBV15 and TRBJ1-3, with D hard to call. Germline values: CDR1 LNHNV, CDR2 YYDKDF (reference sequence). This CDR3 spans 15 amino acids. V gave up 0 bases and J gave up 1 base, with 7 bases separating them. CDR3: CATSRDKGSGNTIYF. For the CDR3, the DNA is TGTGCCACCAGCAGAGATAAGGGATCTGGAAACACCATATATTTT.

The chain uses TRBV5-1 and TRBJ1-3, with a possible D match to TRBD1 (6 bases). V was shortened by 4 bases and J by 0 bases, with 14 bases between the two germline ends. There are 16 residues in the CDR3. In germline, CDR1 is SGHRS, CDR2 YFSETQ. Written as DNA, the CDR3 is TGCGCCAGCAGCCCCGACAGGCTTATCTCTGGAAACACCATATATTTT. It specifies CASSPDRLISGNTIYF. Full variable domain (missing parts from reference TRBV5-1 and TRBJ1-3): KAGVTQTPRYLIKTRGQQVTLSCSPISGHRSVSWYQQTPGQGLQFLFEYFSETQRNKGNFPGRFSGRQFSNSRSEMNVSTLELGDSALYLCASSPDRLISGNTIYFGEGSWLTVV.

The chain combines TRBV10-3 with TRBJ2-3; D possibly matches TRBD1 or TRBD2 (6 bases each). V was clipped by 8 bases and J by 1 base, with 10 bases between them. The CDR3 runs to 13 residues. CDR1 and CDR2 (germline): ENHRY, SYGVKD. This chain's CDR3 is CAIWRGGTDTQYF. The CDR3 DNA reads as TGTGCCATCTGGAGGGGGGGCACAGATACGCAGTATTTT.

The chain is built from TRBV21-1 and TRBJ2-3; the table's D call TRBD2 went unverified against the DNA. TRBV21-1 is marked as a pseudogene. This CDR3 is built from 15 residues. CDR3 coding DNA: TGTGCCAGCAGCAAGTATAGCGCGAACCTAGATACGCAGTATTTT. This sequence encodes CASSKYSANLDTQYF.

The rearrangement links TRBV16 to TRBJ1-2, with 7 bases identical to TRBD1. The CDR3 is 16 residues long. After removal of 5 bases from V and 1 base from J, the junction contained 10 bases not matched to a gene. CDR1 KGHSY and CDR2 FQNENV come from the germline V gene. CDR3 coding DNA: TGTGCCAGCAGCTCCCTTGAAGGGGGCGTTAACTATGGCTACACCTTC. It yields the protein CASSSLEGGVNYGYTF.

This clonotype was observed a few times. The CDR3 reads CASSKTGPPPYNEQFF. In DNA, the CDR3 is TGTGCCAGCAGTAAGACCGGGCCACCTCCCTACAATGAGCAGTTCTTC. The V call is TRBV7-9, the J call TRBJ2-1; D uncertain. CDR1 and CDR2 (germline): SEHNR, FQNEAQ (reference sequence). The CDR3 contains 16 residues. The germline V and J ends were trimmed by 6 bases and 2 bases, with 17 bases remaining between them.

This sequence joins TRBV28 and TRBJ2-3, with 14 bases lining up with TRBD2. V shed 6 bases and J 1 base; nucleotides not matched to a gene: 3. CDR1 is MDHEN and CDR2 is SYDVKM in the germline V gene. This CDR3 has 16 residues. CDR3 sequence (DNA): TGTGCCAGCAGATCGGGACTAGCGGGGGGCACAGATACGCAGTATTTT. Translation gives CASRSGLAGGTDTQYF. Combining the CDR3 with reference TRBV28 and TRBJ2-3 gives the whole variable domain DVKVTQSSRYLVKRTGEKVFLECVQDMDHENMFWYRQDPGLGLRLIYFSYDVKMKEKGDIPEGYSVSREKKERFSLILESASTNQTSMYLCASRSGLAGGTDTQYFGPGTRLTVL.

V gene TRBV28 combines with J gene TRBJ1-3; a weak D match, TRBD1 (5 bases). Per germline, CDR1 MDHEN and CDR2 SYDVKM. V shed 1 base and J shed 0 bases, with 7 bases lying between them. The CDR3 is 15 residues long. CDR3 protein: CASSLFGTSGNTIYF. The CDR3 nucleotides read TGTGCCAGCAGTTTATTCGGGACCTCTGGAAACACCATATATTTT.

This chain joins TRBV11-2 and TRBJ2-7; D perhaps matches TRBD1 (6 bases). V lost 4 bases to trimming and J lost 2 bases, with 12 bases between them. This CDR3 has 14 amino acids. Germline V gives CDR1 SGHAT, CDR2 FQNNGV. The CDR3 DNA reads TGTGCCAGCAGCTCAACAGGGTCTGCCTACGAGCAGTACTTC. Translating it yields CASSSTGSAYEQYF.

The J gene is TRBJ2-6, the V gene TRBV7-9; D unresolved. Germline V gene sequence: CDR1 SEHNR, CDR2 FQNEAQ (reference sequence). The CDR3 runs to 19 residues. V gave up 5 bases and J gave up 0 bases, with 20 bases separating them. The CDR3 spells CASSEVRFPPASGANVLTF. CDR3 DNA sequence: TGTGCCAGCAGCGAAGTTCGGTTTCCCCCCGCCTCTGGGGCCAACGTCCTGACTTTC.

The rearrangement uses TRBV3-1 and TRBJ2-7; 10 bases are a match to TRBD1. The germline CDR1 and CDR2 sequences are LGHDT and YNNKEL (reference sequence). Germline trimming cut 3 bases from V and 5 bases from J; bases unmatched to any gene: 10. The CDR3 is 16 amino acids. The CDR3, as DNA: TGTGCCAGCAGCCAGGCCGACAGGGGGCTCAGCCACGAGCAGTACTTC. Protein: CASSQADRGLSHEQYF.

This chain links TRBV4-1 with TRBJ2-5; D gene ambiguous. In germline, CDR1 is MGHRA, CDR2 YSYEKL. V was trimmed by 0 bases and J by 6 bases, leaving 5 bases between them. The CDR3 contains 12 residues. The chain's CDR3 is CASSQETKTQYF. The DNA for the CDR3 is TGCGCCAGCAGCCAAGAAACAAAGACCCAGTACTTC.

In its sample, this clonotype was seen a few times. This sequence joins TRBV5-1 and TRBJ2-1; D not certain. The V gene lost 0 bases and the J gene lost 5 bases, with 12 bases spanning the gap. Germline V gene sequence: CDR1 SGHRS, CDR2 YFSETQ. The CDR3 sequence is 15 residues long. In DNA form, the CDR3 reads TGCGCCAGCAGCTTGGATCCAGGTTCCGACAATGAGCAGTTCTTC. It encodes CASSLDPGSDNEQFF.

This chain links TRBV11-2 with TRBJ2-7, with 7 bases lining up with TRBD1. After removal of 5 bases from V and 6 bases from J, the junction contained 4 bases not matched to a gene. Looked up from germline, CDR1 is SGHAT and CDR2 is FQNNGV. This CDR3 spans 12 amino acids. CDR3 DNA sequence: TGTGCCAGCAGCCTAGGGGGCGGCGAGCAGTACTTC. It translates to CASSLGGGEQYF.

This clonotype was seen only a few times. The genes are TRBV6-1 and TRBJ1-5; D is unclear. The CDR3 has 14 residues. CDR1 MNHNS and CDR2 SASEGT come from the germline V gene. V was pared by 7 bases and J by 5 bases, with 15 bases between. The CDR3 sequence is CASIESADDQPQHF. The CDR3 coding sequence is TGTGCCAGCATTGAGTCGGCAGACGATCAGCCCCAGCATTTT.